These T cell receptor beta chains were read from a single sample in a study of blood T cell repertoires in COVID-19. Here immunoSEQ multiplex PCR was the method, and the copy in TCRdb shows in-frame clones only, minus some. The table has 150,000 to 200,000 clones, 80% to 90% seen once. Specimen: peripheral blood. The receptors come from a man aged 45-60 years with active or convalescent COVID-19. Each CDR3 is given with its conserved first and last residue. Fields, in order: V gene, J gene, CDR3 protein.

TRBV30,TRBJ1-5,CAWEQGGEEPQHF
TRBV25-1,TRBJ2-3,CASSGDGQDYTDTQYF
TRBV5-5,TRBJ2-5,CASSPGLAGGPWETQYF
TRBV19,TRBJ2-7,CASSIGGTAYEQYF
TRBV5-1,TRBJ2-1,CASSLGQWTGEQFF
TRBV18,TRBJ1-1,CASSHREQSEAFF
TRBV20-1,TRBJ1-1,CSASQSGGAFF
TRBV5-1,TRBJ2-5,CATREGVVQETQYF
TRBV9,TRBJ1-5,CASSGGTAGFPQHF
TRBV7-2,TRBJ2-2,CASQASLTNTGELFF
TRBV4-3,TRBJ2-5,CASSQGGHNQETQYF
TRBV6-5,TRBJ2-5,CASSYGRVETQYF
TRBV9,TRBJ2-1,CASSSTGTRYNEQFF
TRBV19,TRBJ1-1,CASRTGTEFGTEAFF
TRBV3-1/TRBV3-2,TRBJ1-4,CASSRGFNEKLFF
TRBV7-2,TRBJ1-2,CASSLAGSNYGYTF
TRBV12-3/TRBV12-4,TRBJ2-3,CASSLVGPTRQYF
TRBV18,TRBJ2-7,CASSDRYDYEQYF
TRBV4-2,TRBJ2-1,CASSQVQGQGGSYNEQFF
TRBV29-1,TRBJ1-2,CSAQGVGRGGGYTF
TRBV9,TRBJ1-1,CASSVLSEVGTEAFF
TRBV15,TRBJ2-2,CATSGGQGGDTGELFF
TRBV5-1,TRBJ2-2,CASSLADNTGELFF
TRBV20-1,TRBJ2-1,CSASKVGGGASYNEQFF
TRBV19,TRBJ1-3,CASSRGTVFSGNTIYF
TRBV24-1,TRBJ2-1,CATSDKLGGSRDEQFF
TRBV11-1,TRBJ2-1,CASSLAELGVSGRAQFF
TRBV7-9,TRBJ1-1,CASSPRATGGTEAFF
TRBV3-1/TRBV3-2,TRBJ1-6,CASSPVPGQLNSPLHF
TRBV2,TRBJ1-1,CASTWTVETEAFF
TRBV24-1,TRBJ2-3,CAIAGGATDTQYF
TRBV2,TRBJ2-2,CASTSGFGELFF
TRBV28,TRBJ1-5,CASSFLTQPQHF
TRBV6-5,TRBJ2-1,CASGWTRTGGNEQFF
TRBV21-1,TRBJ2-2,CASSKGRDRDTGELFF